One and the same sample provided the 30 T cell receptor beta chains below, sequenced in a study of blood T cell repertoires in COVID-19. Measured with immunoSEQ multiplex PCR; TCRdb has only the in-frame clones, and not every one. The sample yields tens of thousands of clones, about 83% seen once. Sequenced: peripheral blood. The receptors here all came from a human donor in a cohort sampled during active COVID-19.

This sequence joins TRBV2 and TRBJ2-2; 8 bases map to TRBD2. CDR1 is SNHLY and CDR2 is FYNNEI in the germline V gene. Germline trimming cut 1 base from V and 4 bases from J; bases unmatched to any gene: 2. CDR3 length: 15 amino acids. The CDR3 region has the DNA TGTGCCAGCAGTGAAGTGGGGACTAGCACCGGGGAGCTGTTTTTT. Protein: CASSEVGTSTGELFF.

The gene calls are TRBV7-2 and TRBJ1-5, with 7 nucleotides matching TRBD1. Germline values: CDR1 SGHTA, CDR2 FQGNSA. The CDR3 totals 15 residues. The V and J ends lost 5 bases and 4 bases, in that order; junction bases with no gene match: 8. The CDR3 protein is CASSPRQGANQPQHF. CDR3 nucleotide sequence: TGTGCCAGCAGCCCCAGACAGGGTGCAAATCAGCCCCAGCATTTT.

The chain links TRBV7-3 to TRBJ1-1, with TRBD1 as a possible D gene (6 bases). The length of the CDR3 is 14 residues. V was cut by 5 bases and J by 6 bases, with 16 bases left in between. Germline V gene data show CDR1 as SGHTA and CDR2 as FQGTGA. In DNA, the CDR3 is TGTGCCAGCAGCCCCCAACAGGGTATCGCTGAAGCTTTCTTT. It is translated as CASSPQQGIAEAFF.

The chain uses TRBV29-1 and TRBJ1-2; 8 nucleotides line up with TRBD1. This CDR3 is 14 amino acids long. The V gene end was trimmed by 4 bases and the J gene end by 8 bases; junction bases not matched to a gene: 12. Germline CDR1 SQVTM, CDR2 ANQGSEA. The CDR3 bases are TGCAGCGTTGCGGACAGGGCCACTGTGGGGGGCTACACCTTC. It translates to CSVADRATVGGYTF.

CDR3 protein: CASSYPLGTGLRAFF. As DNA, the CDR3 is TGTGCCAGCAGCTACCCCCTGGGGACAGGGCTTCGGGCTTTCTTT. The chain uses TRBV5-5 and TRBJ1-1; 9 nucleotides agree with TRBD1. V shed 3 bases, J shed 11 bases, and the junction held 14 bases outside the gene matches. Per the germline V gene, CDR1 is SGHKS and CDR2 is YYEKEE (reference sequence). CDR3 length: 15 residues. Based on the CDR3 plus reference TRBV5-5 and TRBJ1-1, the full variable domain is DAGVTQSPTHLIKTRGQQVTLRCSPISGHKSVSWYQQVLGQGPQFIFQYYEKEERGRGNFPDRFSARQFPNYSSELNVNALLLGDSALYLCASSYPLGTGLRAFFGQGTRLTVV.

J is TRBJ2-1 and V is TRBV5-1, with no clear D. CDR3 length equals 15 residues. Trimming stripped 4 bases from V and 0 bases from J, with 11 bases between. Per the germline V gene, CDR1 is SGHRS and CDR2 is YFSETQ. This CDR3 reads CASSPTSSSYNEQFF. CDR3 nucleotide sequence: TGCGCCAGCAGCCCTACGTCGAGCTCCTACAATGAGCAGTTCTTC.

The rearrangement joins TRBV14 to TRBJ2-3; TRBD1 might be the D (6 bases). Trimming left V 4 bases short and J 6 bases short, with 17 bases between. This CDR3 region has 15 residues. Germline V gives CDR1 SGHDN, CDR2 FVKESK. This CDR3 is CASSPGARGTDTQYF. The CDR3 bases are TGTGCCAGCAGCCCGGGTGCTAGGGGGACGGATACGCAGTATTTT.

The V gene is TRBV7-9, the J gene TRBJ1-2; 11 bases are shared with TRBD1. The CDR3 is 15 amino acids. The J segment lost 6 bases and the V segment lost 1 base, leaving 4 bases of the junction unmatched. Germline CDR1 is SEHNR and CDR2 is FQNEAQ (reference sequence). As DNA, the CDR3 is TGTGCCAGCAGCTTAGGCGGGACAGGGGGGAATGGCTACACCTTC. This sequence encodes CASSLGGTGGNGYTF. The full variable domain, in which reference TRBV7-9 and TRBJ1-2 provide the parts outside the CDR3, is DTGVSQNPRHKITKRGQNVTFRCDPISEHNRLYWYRQTLGQGPEFLTYFQNEAQLEKSRLLSDRFSAERPKGSFSTLEIQRTEQGDSAMYLCASSLGGTGGNGYTFGSGTRLTVV.

The chain couples TRBV7-9 to TRBJ2-3; 7 bases match TRBD2. Germline loops: CDR1 SEHNR, CDR2 FQNEAQ (reference sequence). The CDR3 covers 17 residues. Losses at the gene ends were 4 bases for V and 2 bases for J; bases not matched to a gene: 12. CDR3 protein: CASSSAQASGYTDTQYF. The CDR3 DNA is TGTGCCAGCAGCTCCGCGCAAGCTAGCGGATACACAGATACGCAGTATTTT. Variable domain in full (rest from reference TRBV7-9 and TRBJ2-3): DTGVSQNPRHKITKRGQNVTFRCDPISEHNRLYWYRQTLGQGPEFLTYFQNEAQLEKSRLLSDRFSAERPKGSFSTLEIQRTEQGDSAMYLCASSSAQASGYTDTQYFGPGTRLTVL.

This rearrangement joins TRBV4-2 to TRBJ2-4; 9 nucleotides line up with TRBD1. Looked up from germline, CDR1 is LGHNA and CDR2 is YNFKEQ. The CDR3 extends over 13 amino acids. V was pared by 7 bases and J by 6 bases, with 4 bases of the junction left unmatched. The CDR3 nucleotides read TGTGCCAGCAACGACAGGGGGGTAAACATTCAGTACTTC. Its protein is CASNDRGVNIQYF.

This clone was counted once. DNA for the CDR3: TGTGCCAGCAGTCCTCCCGGACTAGCGACTAGCACAGATACGCAGTATTTT. This sequence encodes CASSPPGLATSTDTQYF. The chain joins TRBV28 to TRBJ2-3; 9 nucleotides agree with TRBD2. Germline-derived CDR1 and CDR2 are MDHEN and SYDVKM. The length of the CDR3 is 17 residues. The V segment lost 5 bases and the J segment 0 bases; nucleotides outside the gene matches: 9. The full variable domain, completed using reference TRBV28 and TRBJ2-3, is DVKVTQSSRYLVKRTGEKVFLECVQDMDHENMFWYRQDPGLGLRLIYFSYDVKMKEKGDIPEGYSVSREKKERFSLILESASTNQTSMYLCASSPPGLATSTDTQYFGPGTRLTVL.

The chain recombines TRBV4-1 with TRBJ1-5, with D possibly matching TRBD1 (6 bases). Trimming shortened V by 2 bases and J by 4 bases, and 12 bases separated the two germline ends. CDR1 MGHRA and CDR2 YSYEKL come from the germline V gene. This CDR3 spans 15 amino acids. In DNA, the CDR3 is TGCGCCAGCAGCCAAAGGGGGTTGGGAAATCAGCCCCAGCATTTT. Residues: CASSQRGLGNQPQHF.

The rearrangement links TRBV5-1 to TRBJ1-1; D not certain. CDR3 length: 14 residues. Germline CDR1 is SGHRS and CDR2 is YFSETQ. Trimming pared 4 bases from V and 2 bases from J, leaving 12 bases between. CDR3 DNA sequence: TGCGCCAGCAGCCAATCGACATCTAACACTGAAGCTTTCTTT. This sequence encodes CASSQSTSNTEAFF.

This clone has just a few counts. The rearrangement uses TRBV5-1 and TRBJ2-1, with TRBD2 identical over 11 bases. CDR1 and CDR2 from the germline V gene are SGHRS and YFSETQ. The V and J ends lost 4 bases and 4 bases, in that order; junction bases with no gene match: 4. The CDR3 sequence is 15 residues long. Here the CDR3 DNA reads TGCGCCAGCAGCCCTGGGACTAGCGGTTACAATGAGCAGTTCTTC. Translated: CASSPGTSGYNEQFF.

The chain combines TRBV18 with TRBJ1-1; tentatively, D is TRBD1 (6 bases). Trimming cost V 6 bases and J 0 bases, with 14 bases left between them. The CDR3 runs 15 residues. CDR1 is KGHSH, CDR2 LQKENI, per germline. The CDR3 loop reads CASSRDGQLNTEAFF. The DNA of the CDR3 is TGTGCCAGCTCCCGAGACGGACAGTTGAACACTGAAGCTTTCTTT.

This chain joins TRBV19 and TRBJ2-1, with 8 bases that match TRBD1. V shed 5 bases, J shed 8 bases, and the junction held 11 bases outside the gene matches. Germline V gene data show CDR1 as LNHDA and CDR2 as SQIVND (reference sequence). The CDR3 covers 15 residues. The CDR3 region has the DNA TGTGCCAGTAGTGCCCAGGACAGGGTTTGGGATGAGCAGTTCTTC. Protein: CASSAQDRVWDEQFF.

This rearrangement joins TRBV15 to TRBJ1-1, with D possibly matching TRBD1 (5 bases). This CDR3 comprises 13 residues. The germline V and J ends were trimmed by 3 bases and 10 bases, with 15 bases remaining between them. Germline lookup yields CDR1 LNHNV and CDR2 YYDKDF (reference sequence). The CDR3 region has the DNA TGTGCCACCAGCAGCTTTTCAGGGACTCTAGCTTTCTTT. Its translation: CATSSFSGTLAFF.

The V call is TRBV5-1, the J call TRBJ1-2, with 10 bases matching TRBD1. The CDR3 spans 15 residues. With V trimmed by 4 bases and J by 7 bases, 10 bases remained unmatched. Germline CDR1 and CDR2: SGHRS and YFSETQ. The CDR3 loop is CASSLEGQGFGGYTF. The CDR3, as DNA: TGCGCCAGCAGCCTTGAGGGACAGGGGTTTGGTGGCTACACCTTC.

The gene calls are TRBV7-3 and TRBJ1-1, with TRBD1 matching 8 bases. V lost 6 bases, J lost 4 bases, and 4 bases stayed unmatched. This CDR3 is built from 13 residues. Germline loops: CDR1 SGHTA, CDR2 FQGTGA. The CDR3 reads CASRYTGGTEAFF. CDR3 DNA sequence: TGTGCCAGCAGGTATACAGGGGGCACTGAAGCTTTCTTT.

This clone has only one observation. The chain carries TRBV7-9 and TRBJ1-1, with D tentatively TRBD1 (5 bases). V was pared by 2 bases and J by 4 bases, with 11 bases between. The CDR3 extends over 14 amino acids. CDR1 and CDR2 from the germline V gene are SEHNR and FQNEAQ (reference sequence). CDR3: CASSLQGWGTEAFF. The CDR3 coding sequence is TGTGCCAGCAGCTTACAGGGCTGGGGCACTGAAGCTTTCTTT.

This chain uses TRBV4-2 with TRBJ2-7; the match to TRBD1 covers 11 bases. This CDR3 is built from 16 residues. From germline, CDR1 is LGHNA and CDR2 YNFKEQ. V was clipped by 0 bases and J by 1 base; unmatched bases: 2. The DNA for the CDR3 is TGTGCCAGCAGCCAAGATGGGACAGGGGGGTCCTACGAGCAGTACTTC. Protein: CASSQDGTGGSYEQYF.

This clone was recorded a few times. J is TRBJ2-7 and V is TRBV7-2, with D possibly matching TRBD2 (5 bases). CDR1 SGHTA and CDR2 FQGNSA come from the germline V gene. This CDR3 has 15 residues. V gave up 3 bases and J gave up 0 bases, with 12 bases separating them. CDR3 sequence: CASSFDGDSSYEQYF. The DNA of the CDR3 is TGTGCCAGCAGCTTCGACGGGGATAGCTCCTACGAGCAGTACTTC.

The CDR3 DNA reads TGTGCCAGCAGCCCCGCGGGGGAGCTACTATCTGGCTACACCTTC. The encoded protein is CASSPAGELLSGYTF. J is TRBJ1-2 and V is TRBV9; possibly TRBD1 for D (5 bases). The CDR3 is made up of 15 amino acids. V lost 4 bases to trimming and J lost 7 bases, with 20 bases between them. Germline V lookup: CDR1 SGDLS, CDR2 YYNGEE.

V is TRBV5-4 and J is TRBJ1-4, with 9 bases matching TRBD1. Trimming at V came to 2 bases and at J to 2 bases, leaving 1 base not matched to a gene. Germline CDR1 is SGHNT and CDR2 is YYREEE (reference sequence). CDR3 length: 15 residues. Here the CDR3 reads CASSFGTGTNEKLFF. DNA for the CDR3: TGTGCCAGCAGCTTTGGGACAGGGACTAATGAAAAACTGTTTTTT.

The chain employs TRBV2 and TRBJ2-3; D remains ambiguous. The CDR3 spans 14 residues. V gave up 8 bases and J gave up 0 bases, with 12 bases separating them. The germline V gene has CDR1 SNHLY and CDR2 FYNNEI. CDR3 coding DNA: TGTGCCAGCGCATTAGTGGTTAGCACAGATACGCAGTATTTT. Translated, it gives CASALVVSTDTQYF.

The chain employs TRBV29-1 and TRBJ1-6, with 7 bases identical to TRBD1. CDR1 is SQVTM, CDR2 ANQGSEA, per germline. CDR3 length equals 13 residues. Unmatched junction bases numbered 5, after V lost 4 bases and J lost 8 bases. CDR3 loop: CSVASQGDSPLHF. The CDR3 DNA reads TGCAGCGTTGCAAGCCAGGGGGATTCACCCCTCCACTTT.

The count of this clone is one. CDR3 nucleotides: TGTGCCTGTGGACAGGATGTTAACTATGGCTACACCTTC. It yields the protein CACGQDVNYGYTF. The chain recombines TRBV2 with TRBJ1-2; 7 nucleotides agree with TRBD1. This CDR3 is 13 amino acids long. Germline lookup yields CDR1 SNHLY and CDR2 FYNNEI. Germline trimming cut 11 bases from V and 1 base from J; bases unmatched to any gene: 7. Looking up the rest from reference TRBV2 and TRBJ1-2 gives the full variable domain: EPEVTQTPSHQVTQMGQEVILRCVPISNHLYFYWYRQILGQKVEFLVSFYNNEISEKSEIFDDQFSVERPDGSNFTLKIRSTKLEDSAMYFCACGQDVNYGYTFGSGTRLTVV.

The V gene is TRBV4-3, the J gene TRBJ2-3; D perhaps matches TRBD2 (5 bases). The germline V and J ends were trimmed by 0 bases and 4 bases, with 8 bases remaining between them. Germline lookup yields CDR1 LGHNA and CDR2 YSLEER. The CDR3 extends over 14 amino acids. The chain's CDR3 is CASSQEDSADTQYF. Written as DNA, the CDR3 is TGCGCCAGCAGCCAAGAGGACTCGGCAGATACGCAGTATTTT.

The chain links TRBV5-1 to TRBJ1-2; no definite D call. V was clipped by 2 bases and J by 0 bases, with 5 bases between them. There are 13 residues in the CDR3. Germline V gene sequence: CDR1 SGHRS, CDR2 YFSETQ. DNA of the CDR3: TGCGCCAGCAGCTTAAATACTAACTATGGCTACACCTTC. Its protein product is CASSLNTNYGYTF.

This clone was seen ten or more times. The chain links TRBV30 to TRBJ2-1; 7 bases match TRBD1. V lost 3 bases to trimming and J lost 12 bases; unmatched junction nucleotides: 20. Germline CDR1 and CDR2: GTSNPN and SVGIG (reference sequence). The CDR3 is made up of 16 amino acids. The DNA for the CDR3 is TGTGCCTGGAGCCGAGAAATAGGGACAGTGGGGTTAGGGCAGTTCTTC. As protein: CAWSREIGTVGLGQFF.